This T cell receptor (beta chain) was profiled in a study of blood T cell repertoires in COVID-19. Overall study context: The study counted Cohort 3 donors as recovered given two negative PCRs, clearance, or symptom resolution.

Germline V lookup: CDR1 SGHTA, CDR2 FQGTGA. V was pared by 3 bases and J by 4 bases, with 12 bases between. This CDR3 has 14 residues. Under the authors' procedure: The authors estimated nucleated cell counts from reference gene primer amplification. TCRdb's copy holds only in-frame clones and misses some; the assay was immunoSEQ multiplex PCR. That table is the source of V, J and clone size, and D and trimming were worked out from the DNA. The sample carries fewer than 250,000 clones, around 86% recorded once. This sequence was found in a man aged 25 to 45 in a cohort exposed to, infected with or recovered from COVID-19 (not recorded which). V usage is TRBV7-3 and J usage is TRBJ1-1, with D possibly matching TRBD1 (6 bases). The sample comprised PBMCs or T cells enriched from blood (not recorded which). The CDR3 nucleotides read TGTGCCAGCAGCTTCAGGGGAGTTGGCACTGAAGCTTTCTTT. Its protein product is CASSFRGVGTEAFF.